These 18 T cell receptor beta chains originate from one sample sequenced in a study of T cell responses to AZD1222 COVID-19 vaccine. Produced via immunoSEQ multiplex PCR; TCRdb's table is partial and in-frame only. The repertoire holds some 110,000 clones, with about 89% as singletons. Sequences were derived from peripheral blood, sampled 28 days after the second dose of the MenACWY control vaccine. The source of these receptors is an adult who received the MenACWY meningococcal vaccine as a control.

The V and J genes are TRBV7-8 and TRBJ2-7, with D tentatively TRBD2 (5 bases). CDR1 is SGHVS, CDR2 FQNEAQ, per germline. V lost 3 bases and J 1 base, leaving 16 bases between the germline ends. The CDR3 consists of 16 residues. The DNA of the CDR3 is TGTGCCAGCAGCTTCTATGCTAGCCTTTATTCCTACGAGCAGTACTTC. Its protein is CASSFYASLYSYEQYF.

The chain has TRBV28 and TRBJ1-5; tentative D call: TRBD1 (6 bases). V dropped 6 bases and J dropped 2 bases, with 14 bases sitting between them. CDR1 is MDHEN and CDR2 is SYDVKM in the germline V gene. The CDR3 spans 15 residues. The CDR3 nucleotides are TGTGCCAGCAGGGACACGGACAGTGGCAATCAGCCCCAGCATTTT. The encoded protein is CASRDTDSGNQPQHF.

The rearrangement joins TRBV9 to TRBJ2-3; D is possibly TRBD1 or TRBD2 (6 bases each). The CDR3 covers 16 residues. V was clipped by 0 bases and J by 4 bases, with 15 bases between them. Germline V gives CDR1 SGDLS, CDR2 YYNGEE. The CDR3 spells CASSVEAGRGSDTQYF. The CDR3 bases are TGTGCCAGCAGCGTAGAAGCGGGCAGGGGCTCAGATACGCAGTATTTT.

V gene TRBV27 combines with J gene TRBJ2-7, with D unresolved. The germline gives CDR1 MNHEY, CDR2 SMNVEV (reference sequence). This CDR3 spans 14 amino acids. Trimming cost V 6 bases and J 6 bases, with 18 bases left between them. The CDR3 sequence: CASSGAAQIGEQYF. CDR3 nucleotide sequence: TGTGCCAGCAGCGGCGCGGCACAGATCGGCGAGCAGTACTTC.

This rearrangement joins TRBV6-5 to TRBJ1-1; TRBD1 might be the D (6 bases). The CDR3 consists of 14 residues. Germline V gene data show CDR1 as MNHEY and CDR2 as SVGAGI. Between the trimmed V and J ends, which lost 6 bases and 1 base, there was a span of 12 bases. The CDR3 bases are TGTGCCAGCAGCCAGGGGAATACGAACACTGAAGCTTTCTTT. This sequence encodes CASSQGNTNTEAFF.

The rearrangement links TRBV6-6 to TRBJ1-1; TRBD1 is a possible D gene (5 bases). CDR3 size: 15 residues. The V gene's germline CDR1 is MNHNY and CDR2 SVGAGI (reference sequence). V was cut by 2 bases and J by 1 base, with 11 bases left in between. CDR3 in DNA: TGTGCCAGCAGTTACGCCCGGGGGGGGAACACTGAAGCTTTCTTT. It specifies CASSYARGGNTEAFF.

This rearrangement joins TRBV10-2 to TRBJ1-1; D gene unclear. The CDR3 spans 14 residues. Looked up from germline, CDR1 is WSHSY and CDR2 is SAAADI. V was cut by 6 bases and J by 5 bases, with 16 bases left in between. CDR3: CASRGIGEVTEAFF. The CDR3, as DNA: TGCGCCAGCAGGGGCATTGGGGAGGTTACTGAAGCTTTCTTT.

A word on this clone: Its ends do not fully match the called genes, so a read error is possible. This chain joins TRBV7-6 and TRBJ2-7; 9 nucleotides align to TRBD2. Per germline, CDR1 SGHVS and CDR2 FNYEAQ. The CDR3 runs to 15 residues. CDR3 protein: CASSLSGLASNEQYF. CDR3 DNA sequence: TGTGCCAGCAGCTTATCGGGACTAGCCTCCAACGAGCAGTACTTC.

The rearrangement links TRBV18 to TRBJ1-5; 7 positions agree with TRBD1. CDR1 is KGHSH and CDR2 is LQKENI in the germline V gene. The CDR3 is 14 residues long. The junction had 1 base not matched to a gene; V was cut back by 2 bases and J by 3 bases. Here the CDR3 reads CASSPTGDNQPQHF. Here the CDR3 DNA reads TGTGCCAGCTCACCAACAGGGGACAATCAGCCCCAGCATTTT. Filled out from reference TRBV18 and TRBJ1-5, the complete variable domain reads NAGVMQNPRHLVRRRGQEARLRCSPMKGHSHVYWYRQLPEEGLKFMVYLQKENIIDESGMPKERFSAEFPKEGPSILRIQQVVRGDSAAYFCASSPTGDNQPQHFGDGTRLSIL.

The chain is built from TRBV28 and TRBJ2-7; D might be TRBD2 (5 bases). This CDR3 is built from 13 residues. V was pared by 3 bases and J by 7 bases, with 13 bases between. The V gene's germline CDR1 is MDHEN and CDR2 SYDVKM. The CDR3 DNA sequence: TGTGCCAGCAGTTTTCTGGCTAGAGGGGAGCAGTACTTC. Its protein is CASSFLARGEQYF.

The V call is TRBV24-1, the J call TRBJ2-7; D remains ambiguous. There are 10 residues in the CDR3. Germline V gives CDR1 KGHDR, CDR2 SFDVKD. Trimming cost V 3 bases and J 6 bases, with 2 bases left between them. CDR3 nucleotides: TGTGCCACCAGTGATGTCGAGCAGTACTTC. This sequence encodes CATSDVEQYF.

The chain is built from TRBV4-1 and TRBJ2-7; D might be TRBD1 (6 bases). The ends were cut back, 2 bases at V and 5 bases at J, with 13 bases in the middle. The CDR3 is 14 amino acids. Germline assignment: CDR1 MGHRA and CDR2 YSYEKL. The CDR3: CASSQMWGQNEQYF. DNA for the CDR3: TGCGCCAGCAGCCAAATGTGGGGGCAGAACGAGCAGTACTTC.

The chain recombines TRBV15 with TRBJ2-7, with TRBD1 identical over 12 bases. This CDR3 is 15 amino acids long. V dropped 3 bases and J dropped 3; count of bases not matched to a gene: 3. Germline V lookup: CDR1 LNHNV, CDR2 YYDKDF (reference sequence). CDR3 DNA: TGTGCCACCAGCAGGGGGACAGGGGGCATCTACGAGCAGTACTTC. Amino acids: CATSRGTGGIYEQYF. Full variable domain (outside the CDR3, taken from reference TRBV15 and TRBJ2-7): DAMVIQNPRYQVTQFGKPVTLSCSQTLNHNVMYWYQQKSSQAPKLLFHYYDKDFNNEADTPDNFQSRRPNTSFCFLDIRSPGLGDTAMYLCATSRGTGGIYEQYFGPGTRLTVT.

This clone was recorded only once. The J gene is TRBJ1-2, the V gene TRBV5-4; 8 bases are a match to TRBD1. The CDR3 is 14 amino acids. Germline CDR1 and CDR2: SGHNT and YYREEE (reference sequence). After removal of 4 bases from V and 8 bases from J, the junction contained 10 bases not matched to a gene. The CDR3 is CASSQQGVSGGYTF. The CDR3 DNA is TGTGCCAGCAGCCAACAGGGGGTATCGGGGGGCTACACCTTC.

The CDR3: CASSLEGQGYEQYF. DNA of the CDR3: TGCGCCAGCAGCTTGGAGGGACAGGGCTACGAGCAGTACTTC. The chain carries TRBV5-1 and TRBJ2-7; 9 nucleotides line up with TRBD1. The CDR3 is 14 amino acids. Germline V gene data show CDR1 as SGHRS and CDR2 as YFSETQ. V trimming: 0 bases; J trimming: 3 bases; junction bases outside the gene matches: 1.

V and J are TRBV7-9 and TRBJ1-4; 8 positions agree with TRBD1. This CDR3 has 15 residues. Trimming took 2 bases from V and 8 from J; bases not matched to a gene: 7. Germline CDR1 is SEHNR and CDR2 is FQNEAQ (reference sequence). In nucleotides, the CDR3 is TGTGCCAGCAGCTTATTCCAGGGGGCCGGGGAAAAACTGTTTTTT. Amino acid sequence: CASSLFQGAGEKLFF.

The rearrangement links TRBV12-2 to TRBJ1-5. TRBV12-2 is shown as a pseudogene. The CDR3 is made up of 17 amino acids. Here the CDR3 DNA reads TGTGCAAGTCGCTTAGCTAAGACATTCTTGAGGGATCAGCCCCAGCATTTT. Encoded protein: CASRLAKTFLRDQPQHF.

The chain is built from TRBV7-2 and TRBJ1-5; 8 nucleotides line up with TRBD1. Trimming removed 7 bases from V and 4 bases from J; junction bases left unmatched: 3. The CDR3 extends over 13 amino acids. Germline V CDR1 and CDR2: SGHTA, FQGNSA. Here the CDR3 DNA reads TGTGCCAGCAAAGGACAGGGTAATCAGCCCCAGCATTTT. Translation: CASKGQGNQPQHF.